These 11 T cell receptor beta chains were sequenced from one sample in a study of blood T cell repertoires in COVID-19. The repertoire was sequenced with immunoSEQ multiplex PCR; TCRdb's copy has only in-frame clones and lacks some. The profile shows approximately 270,000 clones, around 82% of them singletons. The sample consisted of peripheral blood. The source of these receptors is a human donor with COVID-19, enrolled during active disease. The donor label of this sample is uncertain.

The gene calls are TRBV2 and TRBJ1-1; TRBD1 might be the D (6 bases). Germline CDR1 is SNHLY and CDR2 is FYNNEI. The CDR3 is 14 amino acids. Between the trimmed V and J ends, which lost 6 bases and 6 bases, there was a span of 17 bases. The CDR3 region has the DNA TGTGCCAGCAGCGAGGACAGTTATTCTTCTGAAGCTTTCTTT. It is translated as CASSEDSYSSEAFF.

Points on this clone: Other DNA sequences in the same sample also yield this CDR3. The chain couples TRBV7-2 to TRBJ2-3; D gene unclear. The ends were cut back, 5 bases at V and 4 bases at J, with 4 bases in the middle. The CDR3 spans 11 residues. Germline V lookup: CDR1 SGHTA, CDR2 FQGNSA. The CDR3 DNA is TGTGCCAGCAGCCCAGCAGATACGCAGTATTTT. It yields the protein CASSPADTQYF.

The CDR3 region is CASTRDRGLNQPQHF. The CDR3 bases are TGTGCCAGCACCAGGGACAGGGGACTTAATCAGCCCCAGCATTTT. The V gene is TRBV28, the J gene TRBJ1-5, with TRBD1 identical over 10 bases. Per germline, CDR1 MDHEN and CDR2 SYDVKM. The CDR3 is 15 amino acids. The J segment lost 4 bases and the V segment lost 7 bases, leaving 7 bases of the junction unmatched.

This clone appeared a single time. CDR3 bases: TGTGCCAGCAGTCGGACAGCAGCTGACACTGAAGCTTTCTTT. It codes for CASSRTAADTEAFF. The V call is TRBV27, the J call TRBJ1-1, with a tentative D call TRBD1 (6 bases). Germline-derived CDR1 and CDR2 are MNHEY and SMNVEV (reference sequence). The germline V and J ends were trimmed by 5 bases and 3 bases, with 13 bases remaining between them. The CDR3 has 14 residues.

The chain is built from TRBV19 and TRBJ1-3, with 9 bases lining up with TRBD1. Germline CDR1 reads LNHDA; CDR2 reads SQIVND (reference sequence). Trimming at V came to 7 bases and at J to 2 bases, leaving 15 bases not matched to a gene. The CDR3 runs to 18 residues. The DNA for the CDR3 is TGTGCCAGTACAGGTTTTCGGGGACAGGGCGGACCTGGAAACACCATATATTTT. Translating it yields CASTGFRGQGGPGNTIYF.

The CDR3 loop reads CASSQLEGNTEAFF. CDR3 DNA sequence: TGTGCCAGCAGCCAACTCGAGGGGAACACTGAAGCTTTCTTT. The J gene is TRBJ1-1, the V gene TRBV7-2; no clear D. The CDR3 runs 14 residues. Germline CDR1 and CDR2: SGHTA and FQGNSA. The V and J ends lost 5 bases and 1 base respectively, with 11 bases between them.

CDR3 region: CASSLGTGAVTEAFF. As DNA, the CDR3 is TGTGCCAGCAGTTTAGGGACAGGGGCAGTCACTGAAGCTTTCTTT. The chain uses TRBV28 and TRBJ1-1; 10 nucleotides line up with TRBD1. The CDR3 totals 15 residues. Germline-derived CDR1 and CDR2 are MDHEN and SYDVKM. Losses at the gene ends were 2 bases for V and 4 bases for J; bases not matched to a gene: 4.

The rearrangement links TRBV19 to TRBJ1-2; D possibly corresponds to TRBD1 (5 bases). Germline V gives CDR1 LNHDA, CDR2 SQIVND (reference sequence). The germline V and J ends were trimmed by 3 bases and 2 bases, with 10 bases remaining between them. The CDR3 loop spans 14 amino acids. DNA of the CDR3: TGTGCCAGTAGTATTACAGGAGAAAACTATGGCTACACCTTC. The encoded protein is CASSITGENYGYTF.

The chain links TRBV19 to TRBJ2-5; 10 nucleotides line up with TRBD2. The CDR3 totals 17 residues. CDR1 LNHDA and CDR2 SQIVND come from the germline V gene (reference sequence). V lost 8 bases to trimming and J lost 2 bases; unmatched junction nucleotides: 14. As DNA, the CDR3 is TGTGCCAGTTCCCACCCGGCGAGCGGGAGGGGTCAAGAGACCCAGTACTTC. As protein: CASSHPASGRGQETQYF.

Only a few counts were recorded for this clone. The chain couples TRBV28 to TRBJ1-2; tentative D call: TRBD1 (5 bases). V gave up 5 bases and J gave up 1 base, with 14 bases separating them. The germline V gene encodes CDR1 MDHEN and CDR2 SYDVKM. This CDR3 is built from 15 residues. The CDR3 DNA follows: TGTGCCAGCAGTCCCGGCGGGGGGTTTAACTATGGCTACACCTTC. Its protein is CASSPGGGFNYGYTF.

This chain joins TRBV11-2 and TRBJ2-1, with 10 bases fitting TRBD2. V was pared by 6 bases and J by 6 bases, with 8 bases of the junction left unmatched. This CDR3 comprises 15 residues. Germline CDR1 and CDR2: SGHAT and FQNNGV. The DNA of the CDR3 is TGTGCCAGCAGTCTTGAGGCTAGCGGGAGCAATGAGCAGTTCTTC. It translates to CASSLEASGSNEQFF.